This T cell receptor beta chain was identified during a study of T cells in localized non-small cell lung cancer. The assay was immunoSEQ multiplex PCR, and TCRdb's table has in-frame clones only and misses some. The data show 38,000 or so clones, 75% to 90% seen once. The length of the CDR3 is 19 residues. V lost 2 bases and J lost 10; bases outside the gene matches: 18. Germline-derived CDR1 and CDR2 are SEHNR and FQNEAQ (reference sequence). This sequence joins TRBV7-9 and TRBJ2-1, with 12 positions matching TRBD2. The TCR originated in a male donor at least 60 years old with stage II lung adenocarcinoma. Specimen: peripheral blood mononuclear cells, collected before any cancer treatment. The chain's CDR3 is CASSLWPPRTSGKAGEQFF. The CDR3 DNA sequence: TGTGCCAGCAGCTTATGGCCCCCTAGGACTAGCGGGAAGGCAGGCGAGCAGTTCTTC.